The entry that follows covers one TCR beta chain sequence. The PCR contained 60 Vbeta and 13 Jbeta primers. Sequencing used immunoSEQ multiplex PCR; TCRdb keeps in-frame clones, though not all of them. Counted here are about 75,000 clones, about 79% occurring once; the ten biggest clones make up over 15%. The length of the CDR3 is 15 residues. Germline V gene data show CDR1 as MNHNS and CDR2 as SASEGT. V lost 4 bases and J lost 2, with 9 bases in between. The data belong to a study of cytomegalovirus exposure and HLA in healthy donors. This TCR came from a man between 65 and 85 years old in good health and CMV-seropositive. Sequenced input: PBMCs. The rearrangement joins TRBV6-1 to TRBJ2-6; TRBD1 is a possible D gene (5 bases). CDR3 loop: CASSGRVAGANVLTF. CDR3 sequence (DNA): TGTGCCAGCAGTGGCAGGGTTGCTGGGGCCAACGTCCTGACTTTC.